This TCR beta chain stems from a study of blood T cell repertoires in COVID-19. Study-wide background: Italy, Spain and the United States were the sources of the convalescent and acute COVID-19 samples. The cDNA or gDNA used as material had been derived from T cells, B-cell-depleted T cells, or PBMCs.

The protocol was immunoSEQ multiplex PCR, while the TCRdb copy is restricted to in-frame clones and leaves out a portion. Among approximately 270,000 clones listed, around 81% were seen once. Seattle's cohort entered during active infection and was followed longitudinally. The receptor was isolated from a person aged 65 to 85 with COVID-19, enrolled during active disease. Sequencing used peripheral blood.

The CDR3, as DNA: TGTGCCAGCAGCTTAAACAGCCAGAATGAAAAACTGTTTTTT. Residues: CASSLNSQNEKLFF. The V gene is TRBV7-9, the J gene TRBJ1-4; the D is unclear. In germline, CDR1 is SEHNR, CDR2 FQNEAQ (reference sequence). V was pared by 2 bases and J by 5 bases, with 9 bases between. This CDR3 region has 14 residues.